This T cell receptor (beta chain) was identified during a study of Graves' ophthalmopathy and Graves' hyperthyroidism (dated by TCRdb to the late 2010s). In terms of the full investigation: Peripheral blood samples were taken at the time of initial diagnosis, before any treatment was given. To tell Graves' ophthalmopathy apart from Graves' hyperthyroidism, and to predict which patients would progress to ophthalmopathy, the study relied on TCR beta repertoire signatures. In total, 120 to 150 blood samples were TCR-sequenced: some 40 ophthalmopathy, some 75 hyperthyroidism and some 17 hyperthyroidism-to-ophthalmopathy patients. To explore V-J signatures that separate ophthalmopathy from hyperthyroidism, a discovery set of 100 patients was enrolled, consisting of fewer than 45 with ophthalmopathy and roughly 57 with stable hyperthyroidism. For independent validation, a separate cohort was made up of 18 hyperthyroidism patients plus 17 patients who later progressed from hyperthyroidism to ophthalmopathy. In roughly 6 hyperthyroidism patients, the T-cell repertoire of thyroid tissue was compared with the T-cell repertoire of blood. Once sampling was done, hyperthyroidism patients were given methimazole at a starting dose of 30 mg daily, while ophthalmopathy patients were given high-dose intravenous methylprednisolone. The 100 or so discovery patients were randomly split 7:3 into training and test sets. On the study overall, not on this receptor specifically: Sample size was not predetermined statistically, and investigators were not blinded to group allocation. Among expanded thyroid clonotypes with frequency above 0.001, most also showed up in blood, which suggests that blood repertoires may reflect the thyroid immune response. The 13-signature model separated ophthalmopathy from stable hyperthyroidism with 85% to 90% sensitivity and approximately 83% specificity in cross-validation, and 80%/75% in the test set. In validation, the model predicted ophthalmopathy progression with more than 70% sensitivity and roughly 72% specificity; some 13 predicted patients were CT-confirmed with GO in a median of approximately 6.5 months.

The ophthalmopathy patients had moderately to severely active disease, with a Clinical Activity Score of 3 or higher, a NOSPECS grade of 4 or higher, and a disease duration of less than 3 months. Patients with other autoimmune diseases, uncontrolled infections, pregnancy or lactation were excluded from the study. Diagnosis was based on clinical symptoms, serum thyroxine, TRAb, thyroid ultrasound and orbital computed tomography. Using Ficoll-Paque density gradient centrifugation, PBMCs were isolated from 9.5 to 10 ml of fresh peripheral blood. Total RNA was extracted using Trizol reagent, and RNA quality was checked on an Agilent 2100 Bioanalyzer. This clonotype was counted ten times or more. Its cognate antigen has yet to be identified. No qualities accompany the bases; no much larger clone lies one base away. The germline V gene (reference sequence) supplies CDR1 MNHEY and CDR2 SMNVEV. From the cysteine up to the phenylalanine, the CDR3 has a length of 14 residues. The retained sequence is limited to the CDR3, 42 bases, with the frame set at the first base. Trimming removed 4 bases from V and 7 bases from J; the gene matches leave 3 bases unexplained.

For repertoire sequencing, the TCR beta CDR3 regions were amplified from RNA transcripts. HTBI primers and the Qiagen OneStep RT-PCR kit were used in a first-round RT-PCR, which was followed by a second-round multiplex PCR, size selection and purification. Libraries were sequenced paired-end with 100 bp reads on an Illumina HiSeq2000. On the study's bioinformatics: SOAPnuke was used for read processing, and reads with adapters, uncalled bases, a mean Phred below 15, or no exact constant-primer or identifier match were discarded. High-quality paired reads were merged with COPE v1.2.5. Unique nucleotide sequences were defined as clonotypes and aligned to IMGT TRB V, D and J references using MiTCR v1.1. Analysis was restricted to V-J combinations with a frequency above 0.0001, which covered roughly 99% of repertoires. For each V-J combination, a TCR clonal expansion and chaos score was defined as the ratio of F50 clonal expansion to chaos observed in the TCRdist matrix. Features were reduced by Welch's t-statistics and random forest to over 10 V-J combinations, which fed a naive Bayes classifier. The similarity between thyroid and blood repertoires was quantified using the Morisita-Horn index. The raw public data were reprocessed by TCRdb itself: fastp quality trimming at Q25, MiXCR clonotype calling, in-frame beta chains only. Each entry merges the rows of one CDR3 protein and shows their most common DNA and genes. It is TCRdb's table, rather than the study itself, that gives the V and J calls and clone size. This sample gives 150,000 or so distinct CDR3 sequences in total; roughly two fifths of them show up just once. The ten biggest clones cover roughly 9% of the sample.

The chain is made from TRBV27 and TRBJ1-5; TRBD1 lines up with 11 middle nucleotides. The receptor was derived from a man younger than 45 with Graves' ophthalmopathy. Donor details come from another sample of the same person, matched by shared clones. The sequenced sample was peripheral blood. The bases are TGTGCCAGCAGTTCTGGGACAGGGGGACAGCCCCAGCATTTT. Its translation reads: CASSSGTGGQPQHF.